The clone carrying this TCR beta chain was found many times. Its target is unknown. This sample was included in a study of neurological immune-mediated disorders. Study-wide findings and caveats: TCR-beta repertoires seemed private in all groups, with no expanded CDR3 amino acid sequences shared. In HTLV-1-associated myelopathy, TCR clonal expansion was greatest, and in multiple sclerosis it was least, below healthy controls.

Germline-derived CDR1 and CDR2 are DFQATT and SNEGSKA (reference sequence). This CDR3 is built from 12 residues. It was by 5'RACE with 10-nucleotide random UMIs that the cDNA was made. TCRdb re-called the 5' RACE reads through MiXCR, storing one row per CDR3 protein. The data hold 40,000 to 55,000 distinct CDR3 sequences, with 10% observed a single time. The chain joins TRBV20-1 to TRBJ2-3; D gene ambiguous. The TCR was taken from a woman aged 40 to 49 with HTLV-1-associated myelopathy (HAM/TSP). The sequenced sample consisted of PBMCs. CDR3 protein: CRMMGNTDTQYF. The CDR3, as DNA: TGCAGGATGATGGGGAACACAGATACGCAGTATTTT.